The 29 T cell receptor beta chains presented below share a single source sample, sequenced in a study of T cell repertoires in cytomegalovirus infection. No cognate antigen is known for these TCRs. TCRdb re-derived calls from the reads in MiXCR, one entry per CDR3 protein. This sample has 110,000 or so distinct CDR3 sequences, with about 33% found just once. This specimen was CD8+ T cells from cultured PBMCs, taken from culture after CMV antigen stimulation. The receptors originated from a human donor in good health (CMV status not recorded). Some clones in this sample may be carry-over from other donors' samples.

This clonotype appeared a few times. This CDR3 is CASSPTPGLAGGEQFF. The CDR3 DNA sequence: TGTGCCAGCAGCCCGACCCCGGGACTAGCGGGGGGGGAGCAGTTCTTC. This chain connects TRBV7-6 to TRBJ2-1, with TRBD2 matching over 16 bases. With V trimmed by 5 bases and J by 10 bases, 8 bases remained unmatched. The CDR3 is 16 amino acids. CDR1 and CDR2 (germline): SGHVS, FNYEAQ.

The sample holds a few counts of this clonotype. The rearrangement joins TRBV4-1 to TRBJ2-5; D gene ambiguous. Trimming left V 3 bases short and J 10 bases short, with 12 bases between. CDR1 MGHRA and CDR2 YSYEKL come from the germline V gene. The CDR3 contains 12 residues. The CDR3 reads CASSHDGLGQYF. The DNA of the CDR3 is TGCGCCAGCAGCCATGATGGTTTGGGCCAGTACTTC.

This clonotype has only a few counts. The J gene is TRBJ1-6, the V gene TRBV7-6; D is ambiguous. With 5 bases removed from V and 7 bases from J, the gap between germline ends came to 21 bases. Looked up from germline, CDR1 is SGHVS and CDR2 is FNYEAQ. The CDR3 consists of 17 residues. The CDR3 nucleotides read TGTGCCAGCAGCCCCGTCGGCGGTTTAGGTCTCAATTCACCCCTCCACTTT. Protein: CASSPVGGLGLNSPLHF. Based on the CDR3 plus reference TRBV7-6 and TRBJ1-6, the full variable domain is GAGVSQSPRYKVTKRGQDVALRCDPISGHVSLYWYRQALGQGPEFLTYFNYEAQQDKSGLPNDRFSAERPEGSISTLTIQRTEQRDSAMYRCASSPVGGLGLNSPLHFGNGTRLTVT.

The J gene is TRBJ1-1, the V gene TRBV7-9, with 9 bases aligning to TRBD1. Germline V gene sequence: CDR1 SEHNR, CDR2 FQNEAQ (reference sequence). The junction had 6 bases not matched to a gene; V was cut back by 5 bases and J by 2 bases. This CDR3 is 15 amino acids long. As DNA, the CDR3 is TGTGCCAGCAGCATTCTACAGGGGGCCAACACTGAAGCTTTCTTT. Translated: CASSILQGANTEAFF.

This chain joins TRBV19 and TRBJ1-1; D unresolved. The V end was cut by 4 bases, the J end by 1 base, with 13 bases between. CDR3 length: 15 amino acids. Germline V CDR1 and CDR2: LNHDA, SQIVND (reference sequence). DNA of the CDR3: TGTGCCAGTAGTACCAGTTACCGACCGAACACTGAAGCTTTCTTT. Translating it yields CASSTSYRPNTEAFF.

Here the CDR3 DNA reads TGTGCCAGCAGTTTAGTCGCGGGCACCTCCTGGACCACTGAAGCTTTCTTT. This gives the protein CASSLVAGTSWTTEAFF. The chain has TRBV12-3 or TRBV12-4 and TRBJ1-1; D is unclear. The CDR3 sequence is 17 residues long. The germline V and J ends were trimmed by 1 base and 4 bases, with 19 bases remaining between them.

This sequence joins TRBV7-6 and TRBJ1-4, with 8 nucleotides matching TRBD1. After removal of 1 base from V and 3 bases from J, the junction contained 7 bases not matched to a gene. CDR3 length: 17 residues. Germline assignment: CDR1 SGHVS and CDR2 FNYEAQ. The CDR3 is CASSLGQGHSPNEKLFF. The CDR3 DNA follows: TGTGCCAGCAGCTTAGGACAGGGGCACTCGCCTAATGAAAAACTGTTTTTT. The full variable domain, in which reference TRBV7-6 and TRBJ1-4 provide the parts outside the CDR3, is GAGVSQSPRYKVTKRGQDVALRCDPISGHVSLYWYRQALGQGPEFLTYFNYEAQQDKSGLPNDRFSAERPEGSISTLTIQRTEQRDSAMYRCASSLGQGHSPNEKLFFGSGTQLSVL.

The chain uses TRBV12-3 or TRBV12-4 and TRBJ1-4, with TRBD1 matching 9 bases. This CDR3 is built from 14 residues. V lost 4 bases and J lost 8; bases outside the gene matches: 5. The CDR3 loop is CASSSDRGLEKLFF. The DNA for the CDR3 is TGTGCCAGCAGTTCGGACAGGGGCCTGGAAAAACTGTTTTTT.

This clonotype occurred a few times. CDR3 residues: CASRPTGQNQPQHF. DNA of the CDR3: TGTGCCAGCAGGCCGACGGGACAGAATCAGCCCCAGCATTTT. J is TRBJ1-5 and V is TRBV12-3 or TRBV12-4, with 7 bases identical to TRBD1. With V trimmed by 6 bases and J by 4 bases, 6 bases remained unmatched. This CDR3 region has 14 residues.

The V and J genes are TRBV5-1 and TRBJ2-2, with TRBD2 identical over 9 bases. The germline CDR1 and CDR2 sequences are SGHRS and YFSETQ. The length of the CDR3 is 15 residues. J gave up 5 bases and V 0 bases, and 2 bases lay outside the gene matches. The CDR3 spells CASSLELAGTGELFF. The DNA of the CDR3 is TGCGCCAGCAGCTTGGAGCTAGCGGGGACCGGGGAGCTGTTTTTT.

The gene calls are TRBV5-1 and TRBJ1-1; D gene uncertain. The CDR3 consists of 12 residues. The V end was cut by 3 bases, the J end by 4 bases, with 7 bases between. CDR1 SGHRS and CDR2 YFSETQ come from the germline V gene. The CDR3 protein is CASSSMGTEAFF. CDR3 bases: TGCGCCAGCAGCTCCATGGGCACTGAAGCTTTCTTT.

This clonotype was picked up a small number of times. The chain links TRBV6-1 to TRBJ1-2, with a weak D call TRBD1 (6 bases). V gave up 5 bases and J gave up 5 bases, with 12 bases separating them. The CDR3 loop spans 13 amino acids. Germline V lookup: CDR1 MNHNS, CDR2 SASEGT. The CDR3 region is CASSQDRFYGYTF. CDR3 sequence (DNA): TGTGCCAGCAGTCAAGACAGGTTTTATGGCTACACCTTC.

This clonotype was counted ten times or more. The rearrangement joins TRBV7-8 to TRBJ2-3; no clear D gene. V was pared by 5 bases and J by 2 bases, with 8 bases between. CDR1 is SGHVS and CDR2 is FQNEAQ in the germline V gene. The length of the CDR3 is 13 residues. This CDR3 reads CASSGEYTDTQYF. CDR3 in DNA: TGTGCCAGCAGCGGAGAATACACAGATACGCAGTATTTT. The entire variable domain, with the rest obtained from reference TRBV7-8 and TRBJ2-3, is as follows: GAGVSQSPRYKVAKRGQDVALRCDPISGHVSLFWYQQALGQGPEFLTYFQNEAQLDKSGLPSDRFFAERPEGSVSTLKIQRTQQEDSAVYLCASSGEYTDTQYFGPGTRLTVL.

The sample holds many counts of this clonotype. V gene TRBV6-1 combines with J gene TRBJ1-1, with D uncertain. This CDR3 is built from 13 residues. V was clipped by 2 bases and J by 6 bases, with 10 bases between them. The germline gives CDR1 MNHNS, CDR2 SASEGT. CDR3 sequence: CASSEIAGAEAFF. The CDR3 nucleotides are TGTGCCAGCAGTGAAATAGCGGGCGCTGAAGCTTTCTTT.

This clonotype was seen only a few times. The chain carries TRBV4-3 and TRBJ1-2; D perhaps matches TRBD1 (6 bases). The CDR3 spans 15 residues. Per the germline V gene, CDR1 is LGHNA and CDR2 is YSLEER. V lost 0 bases to trimming and J lost 5 bases, with 13 bases between them. The CDR3 protein is CASSQDPQGTYGYTF. The CDR3 DNA sequence: TGCGCCAGCAGCCAAGATCCCCAGGGGACATATGGCTACACCTTC.

The J gene is TRBJ2-6, the V gene TRBV18, with 8 nucleotides matching TRBD1. The CDR3 is 16 residues long. Per germline, CDR1 KGHSH and CDR2 LQKENI. J was trimmed by 2 bases and V by 3 bases; bases with no gene match: 3. CDR3 loop: CASSPRTGTGANVLTF. The CDR3 DNA is TGTGCCAGCTCACCCAGGACAGGGACTGGGGCCAACGTCCTGACTTTC.

V is TRBV20-1 and J is TRBJ1-2, with D unclear. V shed 3 bases and J shed 3 bases, with 17 bases lying between them. The CDR3 is made up of 15 amino acids. Germline loops: CDR1 DFQATT, CDR2 SNEGSKA (reference sequence). CDR3 bases: TGCAGTGCTAGCGTCAGGAAGCCGACCGACTATGGCTACACCTTC. It codes for CSASVRKPTDYGYTF.

The V gene is TRBV7-2, the J gene TRBJ1-2; D may be TRBD1 (5 bases). The V end lost 0 bases, the J end lost 3 bases, and 11 bases lay between the germline ends. Germline values: CDR1 SGHTA, CDR2 FQGNSA. The CDR3 totals 15 residues. CDR3 protein: CASSLATGGHYGYTF. The CDR3 nucleotides read TGTGCCAGCAGCTTAGCTACGGGGGGTCACTATGGCTACACCTTC. Based on the CDR3 plus reference TRBV7-2 and TRBJ1-2, the full variable domain is GAGVSQSPSNKVTEKGKDVELRCDPISGHTALYWYRQSLGQGLEFLIYFQGNSAPDKSGLPSDRFSAERTGGSVSTLTIQRTQQEDSAVYLCASSLATGGHYGYTFGSGTRLTVV.

In its sample, this clonotype was seen a few times. V usage is TRBV24-1 and J usage is TRBJ1-5, with D tentatively TRBD1 (6 bases). This CDR3 is built from 15 residues. With 9 bases removed from V and 7 bases from J, the gap between germline ends came to 21 bases. Germline assignment: CDR1 KGHDR and CDR2 SFDVKD. Here the CDR3 DNA reads TGTGCCACCTTCTCCGAGCAGGGGAGTGGGCAGCCCCAGCATTTT. It specifies CATFSEQGSGQPQHF.

The gene calls are TRBV5-1 and TRBJ2-1; the D gene is possibly TRBD1 (6 bases). The CDR3 consists of 20 residues. The germline V and J ends were trimmed by 5 bases and 5 bases, with 32 bases remaining between them. Germline CDR1 is SGHRS and CDR2 is YFSETQ. The CDR3 spells CASSSEVDGPPDRRDNEQFF. As DNA, the CDR3 is TGCGCCAGCAGTTCCGAGGTGGATGGTCCGCCGGACAGACGGGACAATGAGCAGTTCTTC.

This clonotype was counted a few times. The rearrangement joins TRBV7-6 to TRBJ2-7, with D perhaps TRBD1 (5 bases). The germline CDR1 and CDR2 sequences are SGHVS and FNYEAQ. Trimming shortened V by 4 bases and J by 0 bases, and 19 bases separated the two germline ends. The CDR3 length is 17 residues. DNA for the CDR3: TGTGCCAGCAGCTCAGAAAGTGCAGGGTTCGTCTCCTACGAGCAGTACTTC. Amino acid sequence: CASSSESAGFVSYEQYF. The variable domain in full, completed from reference TRBV7-6 and TRBJ2-7, reads GAGVSQSPRYKVTKRGQDVALRCDPISGHVSLYWYRQALGQGPEFLTYFNYEAQQDKSGLPNDRFSAERPEGSISTLTIQRTEQRDSAMYRCASSSESAGFVSYEQYFGPGTRLTVT.

This clonotype was counted a single time. Sequence at one end of the junction differs from germline and may be a read error. The chain recombines TRBV7-6 with TRBJ1-5; D call uncertain. Looked up from germline, CDR1 is SGHVS and CDR2 is FNYEAQ. The CDR3 has 14 residues. In DNA form, the CDR3 reads TGTGCCAGCGGCTTAGGCACAGTTAATCAGCCCCAGCATTTT. Its translation: CASGLGTVNQPQHF.

This clonotype showed up many times. V and J are TRBV20-1 and TRBJ2-7; TRBD2 aligns across 7 bases. The V gene end was trimmed by 1 base and the J gene end by 4 bases; junction bases not matched to a gene: 4. This CDR3 is 13 amino acids long. Germline CDR1 and CDR2: DFQATT and SNEGSKA (reference sequence). This CDR3 is CSARALAAYEQYF. The CDR3 region has the DNA TGCAGTGCTAGAGCGCTAGCGGCGTACGAGCAGTACTTC.

This clonotype occurred many times. The chain carries TRBV7-6 and TRBJ2-7; 9 nucleotides line up with TRBD1. The V gene's germline CDR1 is SGHVS and CDR2 FNYEAQ. The CDR3 consists of 17 residues. V trimming: 3 bases; J trimming: 7 bases; junction bases outside the gene matches: 16. The CDR3 nucleotides are TGTGCCAGCAGCTTGGGCGATACGGGACAGGGAGTGTGGGAGCAGTACTTC. Amino acid sequence: CASSLGDTGQGVWEQYF. The variable domain in full, with the rest retrieved from reference TRBV7-6 and TRBJ2-7, is GAGVSQSPRYKVTKRGQDVALRCDPISGHVSLYWYRQALGQGPEFLTYFNYEAQQDKSGLPNDRFSAERPEGSISTLTIQRTEQRDSAMYRCASSLGDTGQGVWEQYFGPGTRLTVT.

This clonotype was seen at least ten times. This chain joins TRBV10-3 and TRBJ1-3; D not resolved. CDR1 and CDR2 (germline): ENHRY, SYGVKD. This CDR3 is 13 amino acids long. V gave up 7 bases and J gave up 0 bases, with 7 bases separating them. CDR3 DNA sequence: TGTGCCATCAACGAGAACTCTGGAAACACCATATATTTT. This codes for CAINENSGNTIYF.

This clonotype was counted between two and nine times. CDR3 protein: CASSGVGGAGGETQYF. The CDR3 DNA sequence: TGTGCCAGCAGTGGCGTCGGGGGGGCCGGGGGAGAGACCCAGTACTTC. V and J are TRBV6-1 and TRBJ2-5; 8 positions agree with TRBD2. With V trimmed by 4 bases and J by 4 bases, 11 bases remained unmatched. Germline V lookup: CDR1 MNHNS, CDR2 SASEGT. The CDR3 consists of 16 residues.

This chain links TRBV6-2 or TRBV6-3 with TRBJ2-5; maybe TRBD2 (5 bases). The V end lost 3 bases, the J end lost 7 bases, and 18 bases lay between the germline ends. The CDR3 consists of 15 residues. Germline-derived CDR1 and CDR2 are MNHEY and SVGEGT. CDR3 residues: CASSYSVGELRTQYF. The CDR3 nucleotides read TGTGCCAGCAGTTATTCTGTCGGGGAATTGAGGACCCAGTACTTC.

The chain couples TRBV12-3 or TRBV12-4 to TRBJ2-3, with 12 bases identical to TRBD2. The CDR3 length is 16 residues. Trimming cost V 4 bases and J 2 bases; bases outside gene matches: 4. In DNA form, the CDR3 reads TGTGCCAGCAGTTGGAGGACTAGCGGGGCCACAGATACGCAGTATTTT. It yields the protein CASSWRTSGATDTQYF.

This clonotype was counted only a few times. The V gene is TRBV6-5, the J gene TRBJ2-7; D might be TRBD1 (7 bases). This CDR3 comprises 14 residues. V was trimmed by 0 bases and J by 3 bases, leaving 9 bases between them. The V gene's germline CDR1 is MNHEY and CDR2 SVGAGI. In nucleotides, the CDR3 is TGTGCCAGCAGTTACTCCCAGGGGGGCTACGAGCAGTACTTC. Its translation is CASSYSQGGYEQYF.